These 18 T cell receptor beta chains came from one sample sequenced in a study of T cells after yellow fever vaccination. In TCRdb, the 5' RACE reads were re-called with MiXCR into one record per CDR3 protein. The sample shows just under 600,000 distinct CDR3 sequences, about 13% of them seen only once. The specimen comprised PBMCs, sampled on the day of the yellow fever booster vaccination. The receptors were sampled from a man younger than 40 who received the YFV17D yellow fever vaccine.

V usage is TRBV5-1 and J usage is TRBJ2-5; D remains ambiguous. The CDR3 is 14 residues long. Germline assignment: CDR1 SGHRS and CDR2 YFSETQ. V was cut by 0 bases and J by 3 bases, with 9 bases left in between. CDR3 sequence: CASSLGQLEETQYF. CDR3 nucleotides: TGCGCCAGCAGCTTGGGTCAGCTCGAAGAGACCCAGTACTTC.

This clonotype was seen a few times. The chain joins TRBV12-3 or TRBV12-4 to TRBJ2-1, with TRBD2 matching 9 bases. J was trimmed by 4 bases and V by 0 bases; bases with no gene match: 7. There are 17 residues in the CDR3. DNA of the CDR3: TGTGCCAGCAGTTTAGCCGGGCTAGCGGGAAGGTACAATGAGCAGTTCTTC. Residues: CASSLAGLAGRYNEQFF.

This clonotype appeared many times. The chain recombines TRBV12-3 or TRBV12-4 with TRBJ2-7; unclear D gene. The CDR3 sequence is 12 residues long. Trimming cost V 3 bases and J 6 bases, with 9 bases left between them. The CDR3 DNA reads as TGTGCCAGCAGTTTCCCCAGGACCGAGCAGTACTTC. This codes for CASSFPRTEQYF.

This clonotype was seen ten or more times. The V and J genes are TRBV5-5 and TRBJ1-5, with D hard to call. This CDR3 is built from 12 residues. Trimming removed 1 base at V and 5 bases at J, with 4 bases between. Germline values: CDR1 SGHKS, CDR2 YYEKEE (reference sequence). The CDR3 coding sequence is TGTGCCAGCAGCTTGTTGGATCAGCCCCAGCATTTT. It is translated as CASSLLDQPQHF. Based on the CDR3 plus reference TRBV5-5 and TRBJ1-5, the full variable domain is DAGVTQSPTHLIKTRGQQVTLRCSPISGHKSVSWYQQVLGQGPQFIFQYYEKEERGRGNFPDRFSARQFPNYSSELNVNALLLGDSALYLCASSLLDQPQHFGDGTRLSIL.

This rearrangement joins TRBV10-3 to TRBJ2-5; TRBD1 is a possible D gene (6 bases). V lost 5 bases and J lost 5, with 6 bases in between. The CDR3 length is 11 residues. In germline, CDR1 is ENHRY, CDR2 SYGVKD. The DNA of the CDR3 is TGTGCCATCAGTAGGGGGGAGACCCAGTACTTC. It is translated as CAISRGETQYF.

This clonotype has only a few counts. The rearrangement joins TRBV5-1 to TRBJ2-7; 16 nucleotides align to TRBD2. Trimming removed 6 bases from V and 5 bases from J; junction bases left unmatched: 2. Germline values: CDR1 SGHRS, CDR2 YFSETQ. This CDR3 region has 14 residues. The CDR3 spells CASTGLAGGNEQYF. CDR3 bases: TGCGCCAGCACGGGACTAGCGGGAGGGAACGAGCAGTACTTC.

Turning to this clonotype: One end of the junction is discordant with germline, which a read error may explain. The rearrangement uses TRBV6-5 and TRBJ2-1; D unresolved. The CDR3 has 15 amino acids. CDR1 and CDR2 from the germline V gene are MNHEY and SVGAGI. The CDR3 DNA is TGTGCCAGCTGTTACCCCGGAGCCCCCTACAATGAGCAGTTCTTC. Amino acid sequence: CASCYPGAPYNEQFF.

The chain recombines TRBV5-1 with TRBJ2-7; 10 bases map to TRBD2. The V gene's germline CDR1 is SGHRS and CDR2 YFSETQ. Trimming cost V 2 bases and J 5 bases; bases outside gene matches: 1. The CDR3 has 13 amino acids. CDR3 in amino acids: CASSFGTSDEQYF. The CDR3 nucleotides read TGCGCCAGCAGCTTCGGGACTAGCGACGAGCAGTACTTC.

This clonotype was found once. One end of the junction varies from germline; a read error may be responsible. This chain connects TRBV7-2 to TRBJ2-7; 8 bases map to TRBD1. The germline CDR1 and CDR2 sequences are SGHTA and FQGNSA. The CDR3 sequence is 15 residues long. The DNA for the CDR3 is TGTGCCAGCAGCGTAGGACAGGGTGGTTCCTACGAGCGGTACTTC. It specifies CASSVGQGGSYERYF. Full variable domain (rest looked up from reference TRBV7-2 and TRBJ2-7): GAGVSQSPSNKVTEKGKDVELRCDPISGHTALYWYRQSLGQGLEFLIYFQGNSAPDKSGLPSDRFSAERTGGSVSTLTIQRTQQEDSAVYLCASSVGQGGSYERYFGPGTRLTVT.

The chain is built from TRBV4-2 and TRBJ2-2; D is perhaps TRBD2 (6 bases). Germline V gene sequence: CDR1 LGHNA, CDR2 YNFKEQ. This CDR3 has 15 amino acids. Deletions cut 4 bases from V and 4 bases from J, with 13 bases between. The CDR3 here is CASSPSGLGTGELFF. CDR3 coding DNA: TGTGCCAGCAGCCCCTCGGGACTTGGCACCGGGGAGCTGTTTTTT.

This clonotype was detected a few times. The chain uses TRBV6-1 and TRBJ2-5; 7 bases align to TRBD2. Looked up from germline, CDR1 is MNHNS and CDR2 is SASEGT. After removal of 7 bases from V and 4 bases from J, the junction contained 9 bases not matched to a gene. This CDR3 region has 14 residues. Here the CDR3 DNA reads TGTGCCAGCACCGAAAGGAGCGGGGTAGAGACCCAGTACTTC. This encodes CASTERSGVETQYF.

This clonotype was seen ten or more times. The V gene is TRBV5-1, the J gene TRBJ2-5; D remains ambiguous. There are 13 residues in the CDR3. Germline values: CDR1 SGHRS, CDR2 YFSETQ. V was clipped by 4 bases and J by 3 bases, with 10 bases between them. The DNA of the CDR3 is TGCGCCAGCAGCCTCCTGGGTGAAGAGACCCAGTACTTC. Translated: CASSLLGEETQYF. The full variable domain, with the rest looked up from reference TRBV5-1 and TRBJ2-5, is KAGVTQTPRYLIKTRGQQVTLSCSPISGHRSVSWYQQTPGQGLQFLFEYFSETQRNKGNFPGRFSGRQFSNSRSEMNVSTLELGDSALYLCASSLLGEETQYFGPGTRLLVL.

The chain employs TRBV20-1 and TRBJ2-1; no clear D. V dropped 5 bases and J dropped 10 bases, with 18 bases sitting between them. This CDR3 is 13 amino acids long. The germline gives CDR1 DFQATT, CDR2 SNEGSKA (reference sequence). The chain's CDR3 is CSAQRSPFGEQFF. The CDR3 nucleotides read TGCAGTGCTCAACGGTCCCCCTTCGGGGAGCAGTTCTTC.

This clonotype was seen at least ten times. CDR3 sequence reads: CASSPRDSQETQYF. The CDR3 region has the DNA TGTGCCAGCTCACCACGGGACAGCCAAGAGACCCAGTACTTC. This sequence joins TRBV18 and TRBJ2-5; 7 positions match TRBD1. Germline loops: CDR1 KGHSH, CDR2 LQKENI. The CDR3 covers 14 residues. The V gene end was trimmed by 1 base and the J gene end by 1 base; junction bases not matched to a gene: 0.

Only a few counts were recorded for this clonotype. V usage is TRBV7-2 and J usage is TRBJ2-7, with TRBD2 as a possible D gene (6 bases). The CDR3 totals 14 residues. Trimming pared 5 bases from V and 4 bases from J, leaving 15 bases between. Germline values: CDR1 SGHTA, CDR2 FQGNSA. CDR3 bases: TGTGCCAGCAGCGGGGTGGGACTCCAATACGAGCAGTACTTC. Its translation: CASSGVGLQYEQYF.

The rearrangement links TRBV20-1 to TRBJ2-2; D is possibly TRBD1 (7 bases). Looked up from germline, CDR1 is DFQATT and CDR2 is SNEGSKA (reference sequence). This CDR3 is 14 amino acids long. Between the trimmed V and J ends, which lost 5 bases and 5 bases, there was a span of 15 bases. CDR3 coding DNA: TGCAGTGCTCGACAGGGACTTGGGACCGGGGAGCTGTTTTTT. Translation gives CSARQGLGTGELFF.

The rearrangement uses TRBV7-2 and TRBJ1-2; 9 bases match TRBD1. The CDR3 runs to 15 residues. Per the germline V gene, CDR1 is SGHTA and CDR2 is FQGNSA. Unmatched junction bases numbered 7, after V lost 4 bases and J lost 4 bases. The CDR3 is CASSSQGAISYGYTF. Written as DNA, the CDR3 is TGTGCCAGCAGCTCACAGGGGGCGATATCCTATGGCTACACCTTC.

This clonotype was counted a few times. The genes are TRBV20-1 and TRBJ2-3; D not certain. Trimming pared 5 bases from V and 2 bases from J, leaving 14 bases between. This CDR3 is built from 14 residues. Germline V gives CDR1 DFQATT, CDR2 SNEGSKA (reference sequence). CDR3 DNA sequence: TGCAGTGCTCCTCCTGTGGGCCTCACAGATACGCAGTATTTT. It is translated as CSAPPVGLTDTQYF.